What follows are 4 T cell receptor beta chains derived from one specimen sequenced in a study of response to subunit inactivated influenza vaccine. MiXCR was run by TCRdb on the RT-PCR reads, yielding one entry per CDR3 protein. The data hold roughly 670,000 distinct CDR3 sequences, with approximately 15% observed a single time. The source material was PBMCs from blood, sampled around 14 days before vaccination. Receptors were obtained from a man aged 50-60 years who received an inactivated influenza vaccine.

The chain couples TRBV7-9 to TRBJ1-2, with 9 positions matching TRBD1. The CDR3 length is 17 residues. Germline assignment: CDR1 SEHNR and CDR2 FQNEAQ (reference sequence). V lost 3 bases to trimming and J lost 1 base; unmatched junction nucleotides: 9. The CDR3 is CASSFNRDREHNYGYTF. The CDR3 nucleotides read TGTGCCAGCAGCTTTAACCGGGACAGGGAACATAACTATGGCTACACCTTC. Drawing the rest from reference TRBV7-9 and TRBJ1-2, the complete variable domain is DTGVSQNPRHKITKRGQNVTFRCDPISEHNRLYWYRQTLGQGPEFLTYFQNEAQLEKSRLLSDRFSAERPKGSFSTLEIQRTEQGDSAMYLCASSFNRDREHNYGYTFGSGTRLTVV.

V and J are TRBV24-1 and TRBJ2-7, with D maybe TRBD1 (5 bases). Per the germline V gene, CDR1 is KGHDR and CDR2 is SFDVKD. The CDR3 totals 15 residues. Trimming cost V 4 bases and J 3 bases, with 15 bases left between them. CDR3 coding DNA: TGTGCCACCAGTGAGTTATCAGGGTATCGCTACGAGCAGTACTTC. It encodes CATSELSGYRYEQYF.

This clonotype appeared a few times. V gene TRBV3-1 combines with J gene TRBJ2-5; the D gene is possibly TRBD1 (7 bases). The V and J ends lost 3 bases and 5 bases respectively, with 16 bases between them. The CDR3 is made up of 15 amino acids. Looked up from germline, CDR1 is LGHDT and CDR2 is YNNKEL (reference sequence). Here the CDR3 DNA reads TGTGCCAGCAGCCACCTACAGGGGACTCGTGAGACCCAGTACTTC. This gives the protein CASSHLQGTRETQYF.

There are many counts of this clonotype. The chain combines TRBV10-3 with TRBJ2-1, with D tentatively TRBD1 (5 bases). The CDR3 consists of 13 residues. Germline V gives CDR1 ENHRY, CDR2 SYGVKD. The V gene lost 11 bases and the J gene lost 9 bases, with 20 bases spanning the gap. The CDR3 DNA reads TGTGCCGCCAAGGGGCTAAAGTCTGGTGAGCAGTTCTTC. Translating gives CAAKGLKSGEQFF.